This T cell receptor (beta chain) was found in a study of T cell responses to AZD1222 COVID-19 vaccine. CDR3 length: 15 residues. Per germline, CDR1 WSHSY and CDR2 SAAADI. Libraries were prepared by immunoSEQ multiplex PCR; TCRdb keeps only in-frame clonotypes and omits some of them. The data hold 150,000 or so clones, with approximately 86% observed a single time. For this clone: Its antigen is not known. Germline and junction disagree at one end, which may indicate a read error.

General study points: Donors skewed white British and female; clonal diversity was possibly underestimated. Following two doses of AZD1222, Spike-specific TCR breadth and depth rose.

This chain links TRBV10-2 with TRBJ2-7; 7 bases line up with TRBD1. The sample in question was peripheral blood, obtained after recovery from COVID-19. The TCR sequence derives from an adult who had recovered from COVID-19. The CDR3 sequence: CASKRSAGQGDERYF. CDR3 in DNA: TGCGCCAGTAAGAGGTCGGCAGGGCAGGGGGACGAGCGGTACTTC.